The 13 T cell receptor beta chains below were found in one sample sequenced in a study of shared clonotypes between healthy human individuals. Generated by immunoSEQ multiplex PCR, the TCRdb table keeps only in-frame clones and is missing some. In the table there are under 1 million clones, 80% to 95% of which are singletons. Selected positively for CCR7 and CD45RO-negative, naive CD8 cells excluded terminally differentiated effector memory CD45RA+ cells. Sequencing was done on a sample of naive CD8+ T cells sorted from blood. The receptors were sampled from a man aged 25-45 years in good health.

This clone was recorded only once. The chain has TRBV18 and TRBJ2-5; tentative D call: TRBD2 (5 bases). The CDR3 has 13 amino acids. Germline V CDR1 and CDR2: KGHSH, LQKENI. Trimming removed 6 bases at V and 5 bases at J, with 13 bases between. CDR3 sequence (DNA): TGTGCCAGCTCCCCCTACCGGGATGAGACCCAGTACTTC. Amino acid sequence: CASSPYRDETQYF.

The chain joins TRBV28 to TRBJ2-7, with 7 bases lining up with TRBD1. The junction had 14 bases not matched to a gene; V was cut back by 6 bases and J by 3 bases. CDR1 is MDHEN and CDR2 is SYDVKM in the germline V gene. CDR3 length: 16 amino acids. CDR3 residues: CASSRNRDSKYYEQYF. CDR3 nucleotide sequence: TGTGCCAGCAGCCGAAACCGGGACAGCAAGTACTACGAGCAGTACTTC.

The V gene is TRBV28, the J gene TRBJ1-2, with TRBD1 matching over 7 bases. Losses at the gene ends were 6 bases for V and 3 bases for J; bases not matched to a gene: 7. Germline V gives CDR1 MDHEN, CDR2 SYDVKM. This CDR3 comprises 14 residues. CDR3 DNA sequence: TGTGCCAGCAGCTTAACAGGGGATGACTATGGCTACACCTTC. Translated, it gives CASSLTGDDYGYTF.

In its sample, this clone was seen a few times. V usage is TRBV27 and J usage is TRBJ2-7; a possible D gene is TRBD1 (7 bases). The CDR3 is 13 residues long. With 5 bases removed from V and 2 bases from J, the gap between germline ends came to 10 bases. Per germline, CDR1 MNHEY and CDR2 SMNVEV (reference sequence). The CDR3 region has the DNA TGTGCCAGCAGTCAGGGGGGACCCTACGAGCAGTACTTC. Residues: CASSQGGPYEQYF.

This clone came up a few times. This chain uses TRBV27 with TRBJ2-1; 10 nucleotides align to TRBD2. This CDR3 is built from 14 residues. From germline, CDR1 is MNHEY and CDR2 SMNVEV (reference sequence). V dropped 6 bases and J dropped 8; count of bases not matched to a gene: 7. The CDR3 is CASSPAGGPDEQFF. The CDR3 DNA reads as TGTGCCAGCAGCCCAGCGGGAGGGCCGGATGAGCAGTTCTTC.

The chain links TRBV11-2 to TRBJ2-7, with 8 bases aligning to TRBD2. Trimming at V came to 5 bases and at J to 2 bases, leaving 8 bases not matched to a gene. Germline V gene data show CDR1 as SGHAT and CDR2 as FQNNGV. This CDR3 has 15 residues. The CDR3 sequence: CASSPQNSGTYEQYF. The CDR3 nucleotides read TGTGCCAGCAGCCCCCAAAATAGCGGGACCTACGAGCAGTACTTC.

The gene calls are TRBV6-5 and TRBJ2-7; D is possibly TRBD1 or TRBD2 (5 bases each). Germline V gene data show CDR1 as MNHEY and CDR2 as SVGAGI. V was trimmed by 10 bases and J by 3 bases, leaving 13 bases between them. There are 12 residues in the CDR3. CDR3 protein: CATRTRGYEQYF. The CDR3, as DNA: TGTGCCACAAGGACGAGGGGCTACGAGCAGTACTTC.

This sequence joins TRBV11-2 and TRBJ2-7, with D perhaps matching TRBD1 or TRBD2 (5 bases each). The CDR3 consists of 16 residues. The germline gives CDR1 SGHAT, CDR2 FQNNGV. Deletions cut 2 bases from V and 2 bases from J, with 16 bases between. DNA for the CDR3: TGTGCCAGCAGCTTACAGCCGGGACCCGGGACCTACGAGCAGTACTTC. Amino acid sequence: CASSLQPGPGTYEQYF.

The chain links TRBV7-9 to TRBJ2-2; D is possibly TRBD2 (7 bases). Germline V gene lookup returns CDR1 SEHNR and CDR2 FQNEAQ (reference sequence). V was trimmed by 4 bases and J by 6 bases, leaving 15 bases between them. The CDR3 loop spans 15 amino acids. This CDR3 reads CASSSAGEGSGELFF. CDR3 DNA sequence: TGTGCCAGCAGCTCAGCAGGGGAGGGGTCCGGGGAGCTGTTTTTT.

The chain is built from TRBV6-6 and TRBJ2-5; 11 nucleotides line up with TRBD2. The trim removed 5 bases at V and 3 bases at J, leaving 2 bases unmatched. This CDR3 is built from 14 residues. Germline V CDR1 and CDR2: MNHNY, SVGAGI (reference sequence). This chain's CDR3 is CASSQGLAEETQYF. CDR3 bases: TGTGCCAGCAGTCAGGGACTAGCGGAAGAGACCCAGTACTTC.

The chain links TRBV9 to TRBJ2-3; D is perhaps TRBD1 or TRBD2 (5 bases each). The CDR3 runs to 12 residues. V lost 7 bases and J 8 bases, leaving 14 bases between the germline ends. CDR1 and CDR2 (germline): SGDLS, YYNGEE. The CDR3 sequence: CASEGLHGTQYF. DNA of the CDR3: TGTGCCAGCGAGGGGTTACATGGTACGCAGTATTTT.

The chain recombines TRBV29-1 with TRBJ2-1, with TRBD1 identical over 8 bases. J was trimmed by 2 bases and V by 2 bases; bases with no gene match: 8. CDR3 length: 16 amino acids. Germline CDR1 and CDR2: SQVTM and ANQGSEA. CDR3 amino acids: CSVEPIGQGPYNEQFF. The CDR3 coding sequence is TGCAGCGTTGAACCCATAGGACAGGGACCCTACAATGAGCAGTTCTTC.

About this clone itself: Other DNA sequences in the sample encode the same CDR3. This chain connects TRBV27 to TRBJ2-3; 10 bases are shared with TRBD2. CDR3 length: 15 amino acids. The ends lost 3 bases at V and 6 bases at J; junction bases unmatched: 6. Germline V gives CDR1 MNHEY, CDR2 SMNVEV (reference sequence). The CDR3 DNA follows: TGTGCCAGCAGTTTCGGTCTAGCGGGAGCTGATACGCAGTATTTT. This gives the protein CASSFGLAGADTQYF.